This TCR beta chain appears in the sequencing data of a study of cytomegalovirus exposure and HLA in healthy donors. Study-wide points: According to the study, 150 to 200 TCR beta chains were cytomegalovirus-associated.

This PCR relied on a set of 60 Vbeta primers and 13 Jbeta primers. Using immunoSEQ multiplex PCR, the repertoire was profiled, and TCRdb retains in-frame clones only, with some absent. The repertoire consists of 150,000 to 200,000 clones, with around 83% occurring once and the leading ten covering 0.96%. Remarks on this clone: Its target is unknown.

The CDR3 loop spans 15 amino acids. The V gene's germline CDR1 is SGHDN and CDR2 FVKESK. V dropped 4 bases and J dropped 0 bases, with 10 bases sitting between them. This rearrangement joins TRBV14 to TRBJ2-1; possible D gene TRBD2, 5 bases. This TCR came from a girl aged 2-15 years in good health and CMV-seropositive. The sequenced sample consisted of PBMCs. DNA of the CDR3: TGTGCCAGCAGCCGACTATCGAGCTCCTACAATGAGCAGTTCTTC. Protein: CASSRLSSSYNEQFF.